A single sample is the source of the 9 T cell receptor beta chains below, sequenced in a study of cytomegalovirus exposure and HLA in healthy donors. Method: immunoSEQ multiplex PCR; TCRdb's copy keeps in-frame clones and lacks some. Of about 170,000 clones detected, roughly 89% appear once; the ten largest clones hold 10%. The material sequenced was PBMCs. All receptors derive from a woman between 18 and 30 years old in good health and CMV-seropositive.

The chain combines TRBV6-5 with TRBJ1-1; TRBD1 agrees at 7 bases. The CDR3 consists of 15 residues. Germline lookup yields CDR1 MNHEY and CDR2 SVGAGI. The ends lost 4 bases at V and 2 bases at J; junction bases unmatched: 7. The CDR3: CASSSGQVTNTEAFF. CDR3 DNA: TGTGCCAGCAGTTCAGGACAGGTGACAAACACTGAAGCTTTCTTT.

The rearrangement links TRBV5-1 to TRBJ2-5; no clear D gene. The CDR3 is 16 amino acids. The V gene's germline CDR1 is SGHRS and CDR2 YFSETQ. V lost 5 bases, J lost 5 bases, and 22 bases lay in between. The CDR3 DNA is TGCGCCAGCAGTATCGGAGATTACCCCTTAAGGGAGACCCAGTACTTC. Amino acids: CASSIGDYPLRETQYF.

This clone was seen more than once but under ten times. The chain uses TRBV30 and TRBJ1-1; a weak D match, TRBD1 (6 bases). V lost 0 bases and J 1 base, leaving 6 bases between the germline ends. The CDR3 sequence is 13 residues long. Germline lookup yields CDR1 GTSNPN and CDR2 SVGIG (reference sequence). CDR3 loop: CAWSVGGNTEAFF. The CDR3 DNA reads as TGTGCCTGGAGTGTAGGGGGGAACACTGAAGCTTTCTTT.

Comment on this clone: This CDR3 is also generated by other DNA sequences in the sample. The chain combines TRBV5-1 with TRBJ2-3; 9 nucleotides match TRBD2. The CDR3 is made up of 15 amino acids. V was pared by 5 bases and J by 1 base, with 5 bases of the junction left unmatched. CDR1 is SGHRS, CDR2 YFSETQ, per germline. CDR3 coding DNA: TGCGCCAGCAGTCCCAGGACTAGCGGCACAGATACGCAGTATTTT. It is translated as CASSPRTSGTDTQYF. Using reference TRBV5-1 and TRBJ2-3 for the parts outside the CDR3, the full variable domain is KAGVTQTPRYLIKTRGQQVTLSCSPISGHRSVSWYQQTPGQGLQFLFEYFSETQRNKGNFPGRFSGRQFSNSRSEMNVSTLELGDSALYLCASSPRTSGTDTQYFGPGTRLTVL.

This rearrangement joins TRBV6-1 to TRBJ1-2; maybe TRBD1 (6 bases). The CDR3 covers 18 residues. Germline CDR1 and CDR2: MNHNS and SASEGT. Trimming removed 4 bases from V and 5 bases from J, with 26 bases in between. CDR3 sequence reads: CASSAFQAGGGLIYGYTF. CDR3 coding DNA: TGTGCCAGCAGTGCGTTCCAGGCGGGCGGGGGGCTGATTTATGGCTACACCTTC.

DNA for the CDR3: TGTGCCAGCAGCCAGGAAAATAGGGGGAATCAGCCCCAGCATTTT. It specifies CASSQENRGNQPQHF. V gene TRBV4-2 combines with J gene TRBJ1-5; a possible D gene is TRBD1 (6 bases). This CDR3 has 15 amino acids. Germline V lookup: CDR1 LGHNA, CDR2 YNFKEQ. V was cut by 3 bases and J by 4 bases, with 13 bases left in between.

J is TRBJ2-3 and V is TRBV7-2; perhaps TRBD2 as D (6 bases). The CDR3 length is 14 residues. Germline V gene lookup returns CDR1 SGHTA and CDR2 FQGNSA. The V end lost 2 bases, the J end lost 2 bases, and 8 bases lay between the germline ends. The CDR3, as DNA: TGTGCCAGCAGCTTAACGGGAGTCACAGATACGCAGTATTTT. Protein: CASSLTGVTDTQYF.

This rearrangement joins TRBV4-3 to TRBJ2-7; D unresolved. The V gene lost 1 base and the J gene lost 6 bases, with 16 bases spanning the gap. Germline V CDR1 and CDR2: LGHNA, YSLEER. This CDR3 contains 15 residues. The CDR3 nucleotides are TGCGCCAGCAGCCAAGGTATTAGTTCTTTCGGCGAGCAGTACTTC. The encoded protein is CASSQGISSFGEQYF.

Here the CDR3 reads CASTFGMGEQFF. The CDR3 region has the DNA TGTGCCAGCACCTTCGGGATGGGTGAGCAGTTCTTC. The chain carries TRBV7-9 and TRBJ2-1, with D possibly matching TRBD2 (5 bases). The CDR3 runs 12 residues. V lost 7 bases and J 9 bases, leaving 13 bases between the germline ends. Looked up from germline, CDR1 is SEHNR and CDR2 is FQNEAQ (reference sequence).